This T cell receptor (beta chain) was sequenced during a study of blood T cell repertoires in COVID-19. Overall study context: Sources were T cells, B-cell-depleted T cells, or PBMCs; the material itself was cDNA or gDNA.

The CDR3 runs 15 residues. V shed 4 bases, J shed 4 bases, and the junction held 5 bases outside the gene matches. Germline V gene data show CDR1 as SGHVS and CDR2 as FQNEAQ. Authors' processing steps: Researchers report that nucleated cell counts were estimated from reference gene primer amplification. Sequenced by immunoSEQ multiplex PCR; TCRdb stores in-frame clones only, minus some. V, J and clone size are those of that table, while D and trimming were read from the DNA. The table shows about 300,000 clones, with roughly 87% occurring only once. Participant reports of clinical history set cohort assignment.

This chain joins TRBV7-8 and TRBJ2-3; 10 nucleotides match TRBD1. The specimen sequenced was PBMCs or T cells enriched from blood (not recorded which). The sequence came from a woman aged 25 to 45 who had recovered from COVID-19. The DNA for the CDR3 is TGTGCCAGCAGCTCGGGACAGGGGAGGGCAGATACGCAGTATTTT. As protein: CASSSGQGRADTQYF.